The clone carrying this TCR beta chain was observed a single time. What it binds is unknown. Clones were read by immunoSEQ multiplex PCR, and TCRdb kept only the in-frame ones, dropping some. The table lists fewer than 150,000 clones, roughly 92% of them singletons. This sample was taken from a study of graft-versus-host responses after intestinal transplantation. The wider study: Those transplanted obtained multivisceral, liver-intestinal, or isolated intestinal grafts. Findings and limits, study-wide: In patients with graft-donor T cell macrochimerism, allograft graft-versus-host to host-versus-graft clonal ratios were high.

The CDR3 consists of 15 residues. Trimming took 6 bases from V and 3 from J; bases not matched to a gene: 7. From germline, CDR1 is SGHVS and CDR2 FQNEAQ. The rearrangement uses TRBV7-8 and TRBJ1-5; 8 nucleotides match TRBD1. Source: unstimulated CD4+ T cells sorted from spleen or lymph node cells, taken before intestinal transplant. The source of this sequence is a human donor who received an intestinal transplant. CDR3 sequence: CASSLDRGNNQPQHF. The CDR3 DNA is TGTGCCAGCAGTCTCGACAGGGGAAACAATCAGCCCCAGCATTTT. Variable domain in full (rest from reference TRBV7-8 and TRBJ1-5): GAGVSQSPRYKVAKRGQDVALRCDPISGHVSLFWYQQALGQGPEFLTYFQNEAQLDKSGLPSDRFFAERPEGSVSTLKIQRTQQEDSAVYLCASSLDRGNNQPQHFGDGTRLSIL.